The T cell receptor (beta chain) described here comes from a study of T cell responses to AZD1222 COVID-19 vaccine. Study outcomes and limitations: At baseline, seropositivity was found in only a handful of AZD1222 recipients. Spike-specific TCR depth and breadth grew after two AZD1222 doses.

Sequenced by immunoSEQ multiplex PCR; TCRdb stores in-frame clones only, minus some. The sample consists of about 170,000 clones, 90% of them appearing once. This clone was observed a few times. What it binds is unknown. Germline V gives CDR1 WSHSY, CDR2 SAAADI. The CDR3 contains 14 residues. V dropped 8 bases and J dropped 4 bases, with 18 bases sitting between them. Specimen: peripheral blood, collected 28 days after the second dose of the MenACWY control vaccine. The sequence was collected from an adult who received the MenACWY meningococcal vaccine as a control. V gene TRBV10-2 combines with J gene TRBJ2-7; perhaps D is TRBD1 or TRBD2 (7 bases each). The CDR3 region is CASGGGQTIYEQYF. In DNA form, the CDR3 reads TGCGCCAGCGGGGGGGGACAGACCATTTACGAGCAGTACTTC.